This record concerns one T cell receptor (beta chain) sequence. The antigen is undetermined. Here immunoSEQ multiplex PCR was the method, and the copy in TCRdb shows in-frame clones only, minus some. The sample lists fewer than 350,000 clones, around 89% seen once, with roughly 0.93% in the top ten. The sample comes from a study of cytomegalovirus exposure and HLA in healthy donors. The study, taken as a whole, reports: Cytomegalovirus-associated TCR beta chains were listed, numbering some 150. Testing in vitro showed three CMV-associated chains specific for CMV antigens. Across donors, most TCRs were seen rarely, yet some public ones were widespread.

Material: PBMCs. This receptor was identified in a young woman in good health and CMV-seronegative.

Written as DNA, the CDR3 is TGTGCCAGCAGTGAACTGAGGGGACAGGGGTTGAACACTGAAGCTTTCTTT. Translation: CASSELRGQGLNTEAFF. The chain couples TRBV25-1 to TRBJ1-1, with 10 bases aligning to TRBD1. In germline, CDR1 is MGHDK, CDR2 SYGVNS. The junction had 6 bases not matched to a gene; V was cut back by 2 bases and J by 0 bases. The CDR3 has 17 residues.